This is a list of T cell receptor beta chains from one sample in a study of control samples from healthy donors and cancer patients. Measured with immunoSEQ multiplex PCR; TCRdb has only the in-frame clones, and not every one. The sample records roughly 130,000 clones, roughly 92% being singletons. Sequencing used blood. These receptors all come from a young man in good health. CDR3s include the opening cysteine and the closing phenylalanine or tryptophan.

V,J,length,CDR3
TRBV7-8,TRBJ1-1,14,CASSPDEVNTEAFF
TRBV14,TRBJ1-4,16,CASSRGAAGRREKLFF
TRBV2,TRBJ1-2,16,CASGPKKGLANYGYTF
TRBV5-6,TRBJ2-1,14,CASSPVGPYNEQFF
TRBV28,TRBJ1-6,15,CASSPIGSYNSPLHF
TRBV27,TRBJ1-1,13,CASSSQGRTEAFF
TRBV5-6,TRBJ2-3,15,CASSPPAGALNTQYF
TRBV27,TRBJ1-2,14,CASSLYPGVSGYTF
TRBV27,TRBJ2-7,14,CASLPGQGAREQYF
TRBV9,TRBJ1-2,13,CASSVGQGQGYTF
TRBV15,TRBJ2-3,14,CATSIPWDADTQYF
TRBV19,TRBJ1-5,14,CASSIAVSNQPQHF
TRBV5-6,TRBJ2-1,11,CASSSANEQFF
TRBV19,TRBJ2-3,14,CASSIGDLSDTQYF
TRBV7-9,TRBJ2-1,15,CASSRRGQGVNEQFF
TRBV7-2,TRBJ2-2,15,CASSPSGTYTGELFF
TRBV5-1,TRBJ2-7,16,CASSPKTAGSSYEQYF
TRBV20-1,TRBJ1-5,18,CSASVFRGASIGHQPQHF
TRBV11-2,TRBJ2-2,14,CASSRGPNTGELFF
TRBV2,TRBJ1-2,14,CASRRLDGNYGYTF
TRBV6-2/TRBV6-3,TRBJ1-1,14,CASSSGGVNTEAFF
TRBV9,TRBJ2-2,18,CASSVVRIKGGSTGELFF
TRBV4-1,TRBJ2-3,15,CASSQSSGKTDTQYF
TRBV29-1,TRBJ1-2,12,CSVERSYYGYTF
TRBV6-1,TRBJ2-3,15,CASSEDRVPTDTQYF
TRBV2,TRBJ2-1,14,CASSLDRVKNEQFF
TRBV7-3,TRBJ1-3,13,CASSSQAGNTIYF
TRBV5-6,TRBJ1-1,17,CASSSIVPTGSNTEAFF
TRBV5-1,TRBJ2-1,22,CASSLVRSSGSGGSSSYNEQFF
TRBV7-3,TRBJ2-2,21,CASSPGGARQGTGIATGELFF
TRBV19,TRBJ1-4,15,CASRAGTGDSEKLFF
TRBV11-2,TRBJ1-1,14,CASSSDRGNTEAFF
TRBV7-2,TRBJ2-3,16,CASSFGTGVNTDTQYF
TRBV2,TRBJ1-4,14,CASSVQGEREKLFF
TRBV7-3,TRBJ1-6,15,CASSLLGVDNSPLHF
TRBV7-2,TRBJ2-6,15,CASSLRLSGANVLTF
TRBV19,TRBJ1-1,13,CASSGTATGEAFF
TRBV14,TRBJ1-2,13,CASSLGSEYGYTF
TRBV28,TRBJ2-7,13,CATGDSRSYEQYF
TRBV2,TRBJ1-4,13,CASIRDRDEKLFF
TRBV28,TRBJ1-2,15,CASSPQKQRVYGYTF
TRBV18,TRBJ1-1,15,CASSPPGRLNTEAFF
TRBV6-4,TRBJ1-6,13,CASRETDNSPLHF
TRBV21-1,TRBJ1-3,16,CASSKEAGLVREAIYF